This TCR beta chain was profiled in a study of blood T cell repertoires in COVID-19 (dated by TCRdb to 2020 to 2021). Notes on the research overall: Collaborator samples came from the United States, Italy and Spain and covered acute and convalescent phases of COVID-19. The prospective study material was composed of cDNA or gDNA derived from T cells, B-cell-depleted T cells, or PBMCs. Subjects who had been exposed to COVID-19, were actively infected with it, or had recovered from it provided the deeply sampled blood TCRbeta repertoires that made up the dataset. The repertoires were released in a freely available public database meant as a resource for research on the immune response to SARS-CoV-2. The samples were drawn from the first 160 participants of the ongoing ImmuneRACE study and from more than 1,000 subjects provided by 6 global collaborators. A de-identified subject ID, COVID-19 status, age in years and sex were almost always included in the sample metadata. HLA class I and class II types, where available, came from metadata supplied by the sample provider rather than from assay-based typing.

Results and caveats for the whole study, not just this receptor: The quantity of clinical and demographic metadata differed by source and by participant and was supplied without curation.

The immunoSEQ Assay, a bias-controlled multiplex PCR, was used to amplify TCRbeta CDR3 regions from genomic DNA. On the authors' methods: The number of nucleated cells in each sample was estimated from the amplification of reference gene primers within the assay. To quantify the absolute abundance of each unique TCRbeta CDR3 rearrangement, sequence reads were collapsed and filtered. For each sample, productive Simpson clonality was calculated by taking the square root of Simpson's diversity index across productive rearrangements. In TCRdb, the immuneACCESS table is reduced to in-frame sequences with V and J assigned. These tables do not hold every clone; where another copy was compared, an unresolved V gene accounts for under half, and the others remain unexplained. The D gene and trimming were derived from the DNA, and the V and J assignments and clone size from that table. In this sample the table shows around 94,000 clones, around nine tenths of which occur a single time. The biggest ten clones account for approximately 2.9% of the sample.

This clone was counted between two and nine times. Its specific antigen is unknown. It has no much larger one-base neighbor in the sample; base qualities were not kept. Whole blood was collected in K2EDTA tubes by collaborating institutions according to the institutions' own protocols. For TCRbeta analysis, collaborators shipped samples as frozen whole blood, isolated PBMCs, or DNA extracted from either of those sample types. Measured from the cysteine to the phenylalanine, the CDR3 is 15 residues long. Just the 45-base CDR3 DNA is kept, in frame starting at base 1. Deletion took 3 bases off V and 3 bases off J, with a span of 12 bases between the germline ends. The CDR1 and CDR2 encoded by the germline V gene (reference sequence) are MNHNY and SVGAGI.

The sequencing input was peripheral blood. The receptor comes from a man between 45 and 60 years old with active or convalescent COVID-19. The V and J segments used are TRBV6-6 and TRBJ1-5, with a weak D call of TRBD1 (6 bases match). The CDR3 amino acid sequence is: CASSYSQGNNQPQHF. The DNA is TGTGCCAGCAGTTATTCCCAGGGGAACAATCAGCCCCAGCATTTT.